The clone carrying this T cell receptor beta chain was counted ten times or more. Its target is unknown. The source material, RNA transcripts, was used to amplify TCR beta CDR3 regions. A first-round RT-PCR of the TCR CDR3 used the HTBI primer set. TCRdb processed the multiplex PCR reads anew with MiXCR; each CDR3 protein has one entry. The sample lists roughly 350,000 distinct CDR3 sequences, roughly an eighth occurring once. The data were obtained in a study of T cells in Graves' hyperthyroidism and ophthalmopathy. The diagnostic basis comprised clinical symptoms, serum thyroxine and TRAb, thyroid ultrasound and orbital computed tomography. Source material for PBMCs was less than 12 ml fresh peripheral blood. Germline CDR1 and CDR2: MDHEN and SYDVKM. V shed 3 bases and J 1 base; nucleotides not matched to a gene: 2. CDR3 length equals 14 residues. Overall study findings and caveats: A 13 V-J signature model discriminated ophthalmopathy versus stable hyperthyroidism. Blood also showed most of the thyroid clonotypes that were expanded above 0.001.

The sample consisted of blood. The chain recombines TRBV28 with TRBJ2-5; 7 bases are a match to TRBD1. The source of this sequence is a woman aged 40 to 50 with Graves' ophthalmopathy. This CDR3 reads CASSFNRGQETQYF. CDR3 coding DNA: TGTGCCAGCAGTTTCAACAGGGGCCAAGAGACCCAGTACTTC. The variable domain in full, completed from reference TRBV28 and TRBJ2-5, reads DVKVTQSSRYLVKRTGEKVFLECVQDMDHENMFWYRQDPGLGLRLIYFSYDVKMKEKGDIPEGYSVSREKKERFSLILESASTNQTSMYLCASSFNRGQETQYFGPGTRLLVL.